The 8 T cell receptor beta chains reported below all come from one sample, sequenced in a study of blood T cell repertoires in COVID-19. Libraries were prepared by immunoSEQ multiplex PCR; TCRdb keeps only in-frame clonotypes and omits some of them. In the table there are 200,000 to 250,000 clones, about 83% of which are singletons. The sequenced sample was peripheral blood. These receptors were taken from a man at least 80 years old with acute or convalescent COVID-19.

This chain joins TRBV28 and TRBJ1-4; maybe TRBD1 (5 bases). The length of the CDR3 is 13 residues. The V end was cut by 9 bases, the J end by 8 bases, with 16 bases between. Germline assignment: CDR1 MDHEN and CDR2 SYDVKM. This CDR3 is CASLLGGAEKLFF. DNA of the CDR3: TGTGCCAGTCTCTTAGGAGGGGCGGAAAAACTGTTTTTT.

Written as DNA, the CDR3 is TGTGCCAGCAGTGCCAGCAGAGGAGTTAATTCACCCCTCCACTTT. Translation: CASSASRGVNSPLHF. The gene calls are TRBV6-4 and TRBJ1-6; D is unresolved. The germline V and J ends were trimmed by 4 bases and 6 bases, with 13 bases remaining between them. There are 15 residues in the CDR3. Looked up from germline, CDR1 is MRHNA and CDR2 is SNTAGT.

The V and J genes are TRBV29-1 and TRBJ1-1; D call uncertain. The CDR3 contains 15 residues. Between the trimmed V and J ends, which lost 5 bases and 3 bases, there was a span of 19 bases. The V gene's germline CDR1 is SQVTM and CDR2 ANQGSEA. Here the CDR3 DNA reads TGCAGCGTTCAGGTGGGAGGTGGTTCGGACACTGAAGCTTTCTTT. This gives the protein CSVQVGGGSDTEAFF.

The chain combines TRBV7-8 with TRBJ2-5, with TRBD2 identical over 9 bases. This CDR3 has 15 residues. V lost 2 bases and J lost 2; bases outside the gene matches: 3. Per germline, CDR1 SGHVS and CDR2 FQNEAQ. The CDR3 coding sequence is TGTGCCAGCAGCTTACAAGCGGGGGGACAAGAGACCCAGTACTTC. Protein: CASSLQAGGQETQYF.

CDR3 sequence reads: CASSPLAGVTTYEQYF. The CDR3 DNA follows: TGTGCCAGCAGTCCACTAGCGGGGGTTACTACCTACGAGCAGTACTTC. The chain is built from TRBV7-2 and TRBJ2-7; TRBD2 matches at 11 bases. V lost 6 bases to trimming and J lost 2 bases; unmatched junction nucleotides: 9. The CDR3 loop spans 16 amino acids. Germline V gene sequence: CDR1 SGHTA, CDR2 FQGNSA.

The CDR3 protein is CASSIDSNVGRNTIYF. CDR3 coding DNA: TGTGCCAGTAGTATAGATTCTAACGTCGGTCGAAACACCATATATTTT. V and J are TRBV19 and TRBJ1-3; D unresolved. This CDR3 has 16 amino acids. Germline-derived CDR1 and CDR2 are LNHDA and SQIVND (reference sequence). Trimming stripped 0 bases from V and 5 bases from J, with 14 bases between.

The rearrangement uses TRBV19 and TRBJ1-5; D remains unclear. Per germline, CDR1 LNHDA and CDR2 SQIVND (reference sequence). The germline V and J ends were trimmed by 5 bases and 4 bases, with 15 bases remaining between them. The length of the CDR3 is 15 residues. The CDR3 DNA reads as TGTGCCAGTAGTTCCTTCGGGAAAGGAAATCAGCCCCAGCATTTT. Translated: CASSSFGKGNQPQHF.

The chain joins TRBV3-1 (or the pseudogene TRBV3-2) to TRBJ2-1; no clear D gene. This CDR3 region has 14 residues. V was shortened by 0 bases and J by 4 bases, with 7 bases between the two germline ends. Germline assignment: CDR1 LGHDT and CDR2 YNNKEL (reference sequence). The CDR3 DNA is TGTGCCAGCAGCCAAGACACAGCATACAATGAGCAGTTCTTC. Translating gives CASSQDTAYNEQFF.